The 30 T cell receptor beta chains listed next were all sequenced from one sample in a study of T cell responses to AZD1222 COVID-19 vaccine. The repertoire was sequenced with immunoSEQ multiplex PCR; TCRdb's copy has only in-frame clones and lacks some. The sample includes about 94,000 clones, approximately 87% of them seen just once. Sample: peripheral blood, taken 28 days after the second AZD1222 dose. These receptors were collected from an adult who received the AZD1222 COVID-19 vaccine.

The chain links TRBV6-5 to TRBJ1-1; D unclear. Germline-derived CDR1 and CDR2 are MNHEY and SVGAGI. V shed 4 bases and J shed 0 bases, with 12 bases lying between them. The CDR3 consists of 15 residues. The CDR3, as DNA: TGTGCCAGCAGTTCGCAACAGATCCTGAACACTGAAGCTTTCTTT. Its protein product is CASSSQQILNTEAFF.

The chain joins TRBV5-1 to TRBJ2-7; TRBD1 or TRBD2 may be the D gene (5 bases each). The CDR3 is made up of 15 amino acids. Germline V gives CDR1 SGHRS, CDR2 YFSETQ. V was cut by 3 bases and J by 3 bases, with 16 bases left in between. The chain's CDR3 is CASSSAGTGYYEQYF. The DNA of the CDR3 is TGCGCCAGCAGCTCAGCAGGGACCGGCTACTACGAGCAGTACTTC.

This chain joins TRBV2 and TRBJ2-7; D is tentatively TRBD1 or TRBD2 (6 bases each). The V and J ends lost 7 bases and 0 bases respectively, with 7 bases between them. The CDR3 totals 12 residues. Germline V gives CDR1 SNHLY, CDR2 FYNNEI. This CDR3 is CASKGGSYEQYF. CDR3 coding DNA: TGTGCCAGCAAGGGGGGCTCCTACGAGCAGTACTTC.

The chain uses TRBV5-4 and TRBJ1-2, with TRBD1 matching over 9 bases. The CDR3 is made up of 15 amino acids. Germline V CDR1 and CDR2: SGHNT, YYREEE (reference sequence). Losses at the gene ends were 3 bases for V and 4 bases for J; bases not matched to a gene: 7. CDR3 protein: CASSSAGQGFYGYTF. The CDR3 DNA sequence: TGTGCCAGCAGCTCGGCGGGACAGGGCTTCTATGGCTACACCTTC.

The V gene is TRBV7-2, the J gene TRBJ1-5, with D possibly being TRBD1 (5 bases). Germline V lookup: CDR1 SGHTA, CDR2 FQGNSA. This CDR3 is 14 amino acids long. Trimming took off 4 bases at V and 7 bases at J, with 14 bases between the two ends. CDR3 coding DNA: TGTGCCAGCAGCTATTCAGGGTCGGGCCAGCCCCAGCATTTT. Amino acids: CASSYSGSGQPQHF.

The gene calls are TRBV3-1 (or the pseudogene TRBV3-2) and TRBJ2-5, with D perhaps assigned TRBD1 or TRBD2 (6 bases each). Trimming shortened V by 1 base and J by 4 bases, and 16 bases separated the two germline ends. This CDR3 is built from 16 residues. Germline CDR1 LGHDT, CDR2 YNNKEL (reference sequence). DNA for the CDR3: TGTGCCAGCAGCCAAGTCCCCAGGGGAGGTAGAGAGACCCAGTACTTC. Amino acids: CASSQVPRGGRETQYF.

This chain links TRBV6-5 with TRBJ1-4; the D is unclear. CDR1 is MNHEY and CDR2 is SVGAGI in the germline V gene. The CDR3 consists of 15 residues. V lost 4 bases, J lost 0 bases, and 9 bases lay in between. The CDR3 protein is CASSFDITTNEKLFF. Here the CDR3 DNA reads TGTGCCAGCAGTTTTGACATCACAACTAATGAAAAACTGTTTTTT.

V is TRBV7-8 and J is TRBJ2-5; a weak D match, TRBD1 (6 bases). The CDR3 sequence is 16 residues long. Germline-derived CDR1 and CDR2 are SGHVS and FQNEAQ. With 5 bases removed from V and 0 bases from J, the gap between germline ends came to 16 bases. CDR3 nucleotide sequence: TGTGCCAGCAGCCGCCTCGGACAGTTTAACCAAGAGACCCAGTACTTC. It translates to CASSRLGQFNQETQYF.

This chain connects TRBV4-1 to TRBJ1-1; maybe TRBD1 (5 bases). V dropped 2 bases and J dropped 6 bases, with 10 bases sitting between them. Germline-derived CDR1 and CDR2 are MGHRA and YSYEKL. The CDR3 is made up of 13 amino acids. The CDR3 sequence: CASSQRGTPEAFF. The CDR3 region has the DNA TGCGCCAGCAGCCAACGGGGGACGCCTGAAGCTTTCTTT.

The chain joins TRBV5-6 to TRBJ2-3, with unresolved D. From germline, CDR1 is SGHDT and CDR2 YYEEEE. This CDR3 comprises 12 residues. With 1 base removed from V and 4 bases from J, the gap between germline ends came to 4 bases. CDR3 residues: CASSLTPDTQYF. The CDR3 nucleotides read TGTGCCAGCAGCTTGACACCAGATACGCAGTATTTT.

This rearrangement joins TRBV5-4 to TRBJ2-1, with TRBD2 identical over 7 bases. From germline, CDR1 is SGHNT and CDR2 YYREEE (reference sequence). The trim removed 0 bases at V and 9 bases at J, leaving 3 bases unmatched. The CDR3 has 13 residues. DNA for the CDR3: TGTGCCAGCAGCTTGGGAGGGAGGGGTGAGCAGTTCTTC. Residues: CASSLGGRGEQFF.

The chain has TRBV9 and TRBJ1-2; D is unclear. Germline lookup yields CDR1 SGDLS and CDR2 YYNGEE. The CDR3 consists of 16 residues. Trimming took off 0 bases at V and 6 bases at J, with 18 bases between the two ends. The CDR3 sequence: CASSVGPPNGVDGYTF. In nucleotides, the CDR3 is TGTGCCAGCAGCGTAGGCCCGCCTAATGGGGTTGATGGCTACACCTTC.

This clone was picked up a small number of times. V is TRBV19 and J is TRBJ1-1, with D unresolved. Deletions cut 0 bases from V and 8 bases from J, with 10 bases between. The germline CDR1 and CDR2 sequences are LNHDA and SQIVND (reference sequence). The CDR3 extends over 13 amino acids. CDR3 in DNA: TGTGCCAGTAGTATAGATCTAACGATCGAAGCTTTCTTT. Its protein product is CASSIDLTIEAFF.

The chain is built from TRBV29-1 and TRBJ1-2, with 10 bases identical to TRBD1. The junction had 5 bases not matched to a gene; V was cut back by 3 bases and J by 4 bases. The germline gives CDR1 SQVTM, CDR2 ANQGSEA. The CDR3 is made up of 14 amino acids. The CDR3 region has the DNA TGCAGCGTTGATTGGGACAGGGGAATCTATGGCTACACCTTC. Translating it yields CSVDWDRGIYGYTF.

V is TRBV24-1 and J is TRBJ2-1; D might be TRBD2 (6 bases). Germline V gives CDR1 KGHDR, CDR2 SFDVKD. CDR3 size: 14 residues. V shed 0 bases and J shed 7 bases, with 9 bases lying between them. The CDR3 loop is CATSDLRRANEQFF. In nucleotides, the CDR3 is TGTGCCACCAGTGATTTGCGGAGGGCAAATGAGCAGTTCTTC.

The chain links TRBV19 to TRBJ2-3; D is ambiguous. V dropped 3 bases and J dropped 6 bases, with 7 bases sitting between them. The germline CDR1 and CDR2 sequences are LNHDA and SQIVND (reference sequence). The CDR3 extends over 12 amino acids. The CDR3 region is CASSIGWDTQYF. CDR3 nucleotides: TGTGCCAGTAGTATTGGGTGGGATACGCAGTATTTT.

This sequence joins TRBV3-1 (or the pseudogene TRBV3-2) and TRBJ2-1; 7 nucleotides agree with TRBD2. V dropped 1 base and J dropped 6; count of bases not matched to a gene: 6. Germline loops: CDR1 LGHDT, CDR2 YNNKEL (reference sequence). This CDR3 has 15 residues. The CDR3 DNA follows: TGTGCCAGCAGCCAAGGTGTGGGACTAACCAATGAGCAGTTCTTC. It codes for CASSQGVGLTNEQFF.

The V gene is TRBV7-8, the J gene TRBJ2-2, with a tentative D call TRBD2 (6 bases). The V and J ends lost 0 bases and 1 base respectively, with 9 bases between them. Germline lookup yields CDR1 SGHVS and CDR2 FQNEAQ. The CDR3 has 16 amino acids. CDR3 amino acids: CASSLAPGLNTGELFF. The CDR3 DNA reads TGTGCCAGCAGCTTAGCTCCGGGACTGAACACCGGGGAGCTGTTTTTT.

The V gene is TRBV19, the J gene TRBJ1-2; D is possibly TRBD1 (5 bases). This CDR3 comprises 13 residues. The germline gives CDR1 LNHDA, CDR2 SQIVND (reference sequence). The V and J ends lost 6 bases and 8 bases respectively, with 16 bases between them. CDR3 amino acids: CASRVSGTRGYTF. The CDR3 nucleotides are TGTGCCAGTAGAGTCTCAGGGACTCGAGGCTACACCTTC.

The rearrangement uses TRBV5-1 and TRBJ2-7; unclear D gene. CDR3 length equals 12 residues. The germline V and J ends were trimmed by 6 bases and 3 bases, with 10 bases remaining between them. From germline, CDR1 is SGHRS and CDR2 YFSETQ. CDR3 in DNA: TGCGCCAGCACCACTGGCAACTACGAGCAGTACTTC. Amino acid sequence: CASTTGNYEQYF. The entire variable domain, with the rest obtained from reference TRBV5-1 and TRBJ2-7, is as follows: KAGVTQTPRYLIKTRGQQVTLSCSPISGHRSVSWYQQTPGQGLQFLFEYFSETQRNKGNFPGRFSGRQFSNSRSEMNVSTLELGDSALYLCASTTGNYEQYFGPGTRLTVT.

This clone was observed a single time. This same CDR3 is encoded by further DNA sequences in the sample. The chain employs TRBV4-2 and TRBJ2-5; D gene unclear. The CDR3 consists of 13 residues. Germline CDR1 and CDR2: LGHNA and YNFKEQ. Trimming pared 1 base from V and 1 base from J, leaving 4 bases between. This chain's CDR3 is CASSQGPQETQYF. DNA for the CDR3: TGTGCCAGCAGCCAAGGCCCCCAAGAGACCCAGTACTTC.

The chain recombines TRBV4-2 with TRBJ1-2; maybe TRBD1 (5 bases). Germline V gene data show CDR1 as LGHNA and CDR2 as YNFKEQ. V was cut by 1 base and J by 7 bases, with 13 bases left in between. This CDR3 has 14 amino acids. CDR3 amino acids: CASSQATGTLGYTF. CDR3 sequence (DNA): TGTGCCAGCAGCCAAGCCACAGGAACGCTTGGCTACACCTTC.

The chain carries TRBV5-6 and TRBJ1-5; weak D call: TRBD1 (5 bases). Germline V gene lookup returns CDR1 SGHDT and CDR2 YYEEEE. The CDR3 loop spans 14 amino acids. V was trimmed by 1 base and J by 7 bases, leaving 12 bases between them. CDR3: CASSLWGSEQPQHF. CDR3 bases: TGTGCCAGCAGCTTGTGGGGGTCGGAGCAGCCCCAGCATTTT.

This clone was counted a single time. The chain joins TRBV6-5 to TRBJ2-5, with 12 bases aligning to TRBD2. The V segment lost 2 bases and the J segment 1 base; nucleotides outside the gene matches: 2. The CDR3 is 16 residues long. Germline V CDR1 and CDR2: MNHEY, SVGAGI. CDR3 bases: TGTGCCAGCAGTTACCCGACTAGCGGGGGCCAAGAGACCCAGTACTTC. It yields the protein CASSYPTSGGQETQYF.

The rearrangement links TRBV6-2 or TRBV6-3 to TRBJ2-7; 8 bases agree with TRBD2. There are 15 residues in the CDR3. Germline V gene data show CDR1 as MNHEY and CDR2 as SVGEGT. V lost 5 bases and J lost 1; bases outside the gene matches: 7. This chain's CDR3 is CASSNKRGTSYEQYF. For the CDR3, the DNA is TGTGCCAGCAGTAACAAGCGGGGGACTTCCTACGAGCAGTACTTC.

Only a few counts were recorded for this clone. V usage is TRBV7-6 and J usage is TRBJ2-1; TRBD2 agrees at 8 bases. V shed 8 bases and J 6 bases; nucleotides not matched to a gene: 12. The germline gives CDR1 SGHVS, CDR2 FNYEAQ. This CDR3 is built from 15 residues. Here the CDR3 reads CASGAGRALGNEQFF. The CDR3 DNA reads as TGTGCCAGCGGGGCCGGGAGGGCCCTTGGCAATGAGCAGTTCTTC.

In its sample, this clone was seen once. The gene calls are TRBV12-5 and TRBJ1-5; 8 bases align to TRBD1. V gave up 5 bases and J gave up 2 bases; unmatched junction bases: 8. Germline loops: CDR1 LGHNT, CDR2 FRNRAP. The CDR3 totals 16 residues. CDR3 bases: TGTGCTAGTGGTGCCTACAGGGGGGCGGGCAATCAGCCCCAGCATTTT. Its translation is CASGAYRGAGNQPQHF.

This clone is deemed large. The chain couples TRBV6-5 to TRBJ2-7, with 10 bases matching TRBD1. The CDR3 loop spans 15 amino acids. The ends lost 2 bases at V and 4 bases at J; junction bases unmatched: 5. Germline V gene data show CDR1 as MNHEY and CDR2 as SVGAGI. The CDR3 loop is CASSYEGQGLYEQYF. CDR3 nucleotide sequence: TGTGCCAGCAGTTACGAGGGACAGGGGTTATACGAGCAGTACTTC.

This clone has a single count. The chain couples TRBV6-1 to TRBJ1-6; D is perhaps TRBD1 (6 bases). Trimming pared 2 bases from V and 9 bases from J, leaving 17 bases between. CDR1 MNHNS and CDR2 SASEGT come from the germline V gene. The CDR3 consists of 16 residues. The CDR3 DNA is TGTGCCAGCAGTGAAACCTTATACAGGGAGAGTTCACCCCTCCACTTT. This translates into CASSETLYRESSPLHF.

The genes are TRBV27 and TRBJ1-6; weak D call: TRBD1 (6 bases). This CDR3 contains 15 residues. Between the trimmed V and J ends, which lost 6 bases and 7 bases, there was a span of 16 bases. In germline, CDR1 is MNHEY, CDR2 SMNVEV (reference sequence). The CDR3 is CASRSTGTTNSPLHF. The CDR3 nucleotides are TGTGCCAGCAGATCAACCGGGACAACGAATTCACCCCTCCACTTT.